The rows below give T cell receptor beta chains drawn from one sample of a study of blood T cells in healthy people across ages. TCRdb re-called the 5' RACE reads with MiXCR, one entry per CDR3 protein. The repertoire holds 1,300,000 or so distinct CDR3 sequences, with around 59% as singletons. Sequenced: blood. These receptors originate from a man younger than 35 in good health. Both conserved end residues are part of each CDR3. The D gene is left open where the match is weak. Size is omitted from some rows. Given values are once, few, many or a class for expanded clones.

TGTGCCACCAGCAGCTCGGGACTAGGCTTGGAGACCCAGTACTTC,CATSSSGLGLETQYF,TRBD2,TRBV15,TRBJ2-5,.
TGTGCCAGCAGCTTAGAGACAGGGGCTCAGGGCTACACCTTC,CASSLETGAQGYTF,TRBD1,TRBV7-2,TRBJ1-2,.
TGCACCAGCAGCCAGGTTCAAGGGAGGGAAAACGAGCAGTACTTC,CTSSQVQGRENEQYF,TRBD2,TRBV4-1,TRBJ2-7,once
TGTGCCAGCAGCGTAGATCTTGGGGGAAACATTCAGTACTTC,CASSVDLGGNIQYF,.,TRBV9,TRBJ2-4,.
TGCAGTGCAAGGGCTGAAAACATTCAGTACTTC,CSARAENIQYF,.,TRBV20-1,TRBJ2-4,.
TGCAGCGTTGTATCTCCCTCCTACAATGAGCAGTTCTTC,CSVVSPSYNEQFF,.,TRBV29-1,TRBJ2-1,few
TGTGCCAGCAGCATCCTAGCGGGGGGGCGTGGGACCCAGTACTTC,CASSILAGGRGTQYF,TRBD2,TRBV7-2,TRBJ2-5,.
TGTGCCAGCAGCAAGTCCGGACAGTTGGAGACCCAGTACTTC,CASSKSGQLETQYF,.,TRBV21-1,TRBJ2-5,few
TGTGCCAGCAGTTACTCGATTAGCGGGGTTCAAGAGACCCAGTACTTC,CASSYSISGVQETQYF,TRBD2,TRBV6-5,TRBJ2-5,.
TGTGCCAGCTCACAGGGAAGCACTGAAGCTTTCTTT,CASSQGSTEAFF,.,TRBV4-1,TRBJ1-1,many
TGTGCCAGCAGCATGGGACAGAGTCTCTCCTACGAGCAGTACTTC,CASSMGQSLSYEQYF,TRBD1,TRBV7-2,TRBJ2-7,few
TGCAGTGCTAGAGTACTAGCGGAGTTCTACGAGCAGTACTTC,CSARVLAEFYEQYF,TRBD2,TRBV20-1,TRBJ2-7,.
TGCGCCAGCAGCCCGCGGGGAACGGACACAGATACGCAGTATTTT,CASSPRGTDTDTQYF,.,TRBV4-1,TRBJ2-3,.
TGCAGTGCTAGGGAGGGGGCCAGGGAGCAGTTCTTC,CSAREGAREQFF,.,TRBV20-1,TRBJ2-1,.
TGTGCCAGCAGAGGGACAGGGGGCGCGTTGGACACTGAAGCTTTCTTT,CASRGTGGALDTEAFF,TRBD1,TRBV5-5,TRBJ1-1,.
TGCAGCGTTGAAGATTCAGGTTCGCTAGGCTGGCTCAATGAGCAGTTCTTC,CSVEDSGSLGWLNEQFF,.,TRBV29-1,TRBJ2-1,.
TGCAGTGCTAGATCTGCGGAGGAGTACAATGAGCAGTTCTTC,CSARSAEEYNEQFF,.,TRBV20-1,TRBJ2-1,.
TGTGCCAGCAGTTTAGCGGGGTCGGGGGCCACCTCCTACGAGCAGTACTTC,CASSLAGSGATSYEQYF,.,TRBV12-3/TRBV12-4,TRBJ2-7,.
TGTGCCAGCAGCTTAGATCGGCGATCCTGTGGCTACACCTTC,CASSLDRRSCGYTF,.,TRBV11-2,TRBJ1-2,.
TGTGCCAGCAGTTACTCGGAGGCGCTCTTGCCGCTTGAGCAGTACTTC,CASSYSEALLPLEQYF,.,TRBV6-5,TRBJ2-4,.
TGTGCCAGCAGCTTAGATATAGGGGACCACTCCTACGAGCAGTACTTC,CASSLDIGDHSYEQYF,.,TRBV7-9,TRBJ2-7,few
TGTGCCAGCAGCCCGCCCTGGGGAGCGGGAGTCCACAATGGACAGTTCTTC,CASSPPWGAGVHNGQFF,TRBD2,TRBV7-8,TRBJ2-1,once
TGTGCCAGCAGTGAAAGGACTAGCGGGGGCGACGAGCAGTACTTC,CASSERTSGGDEQYF,TRBD2,TRBV6-1,TRBJ2-7,.
TGCGCCAGCAGCCAAGAGTACAGGGAGGCGGGTGAAAAACTGTTTTTT,CASSQEYREAGEKLFF,.,TRBV4-3,TRBJ1-4,.
TGTGCCAGCAGCCAAGATGGAGCTATAAGGGGGCGAGTTGTGGGCACAGATACGCAGTATTTT,CASSQDGAIRGRVVGTDTQYF,TRBD1,TRBV3-1,TRBJ2-3,few
TGTGCCAGCAGCACGACAGGAGGATACGAGCAGTACTTC,CASSTTGGYEQYF,.,TRBV7-2,TRBJ2-7,.
TGTGCCAGCTCCTCCCTCGGTGGGACTAACTATGGCTACACCTTC,CASSSLGGTNYGYTF,.,TRBV18,TRBJ1-2,.
TGCAGTGCTATCTTCGGGGTGGAGACCCAGTACTTC,CSAIFGVETQYF,.,TRBV20-1,TRBJ2-5,.
TGCGCCAGCAGCTTGGAAGCTAGCTGGTCCTACGAGCAGTACTTC,CASSLEASWSYEQYF,.,TRBV5-1,TRBJ2-7,.
TGTGCCAGCAGTTCCGACAGGGTCGAAATGGGTGAAGCTTTCTTT,CASSSDRVEMGEAFF,TRBD1,TRBV6-6,TRBJ1-1,.
TGCAGTGCCCCTAGCAGGGCCCAAGAGACCCAGTACTTC,CSAPSRAQETQYF,.,TRBV20-1,TRBJ2-5,.
TGCAGCGTGGGCGGTAGGCACGCGGTCACCTACGAGCAGTACTTC,CSVGGRHAVTYEQYF,.,TRBV29-1,TRBJ2-7,.
TGTGCCAGCAGCCCCTACAAAAACTCAAATAATGAGCAGTACTTC,CASSPYKNSNNEQYF,.,TRBV4-2,TRBJ2-5,.
TGTGCCAGCAGCTTAGTGGCGGGAGGGCTCACAGATACGCAGTATTTT,CASSLVAGGLTDTQYF,TRBD2,TRBV7-2,TRBJ2-3,.
TGCAGTGCTAGAGCTAGCGGGACCTACGATCAGTACTTC,CSARASGTYDQYF,TRBD2,TRBV20-1,TRBJ2-7,once
TGCGCCAGCAGCAAGAACGGGATGGAGCAGTTCTTC,CASSKNGMEQFF,.,TRBV5-1,TRBJ2-1,.
TGTGCCGGCTCACCGGACAGGGGGTCCTACAATGAGCAGTTCTTC,CAGSPDRGSYNEQFF,TRBD1,TRBV18,TRBJ2-1,.
TGTGCCAGCAGTGAAGCTTGGCGGGGGGGCTTGTACGAGCAGTACTTC,CASSEAWRGGLYEQYF,TRBD2,TRBV2,TRBJ2-7,.
TGTGCCAGCAGTGAAATGGGGACCCGGCGCACAGATACGCAGTATTTT,CASSEMGTRRTDTQYF,.,TRBV6-1,TRBJ2-3,.
TGTGCCTGGAGTGGATACAGGGCCTACGAGCAGTACTTC,CAWSGYRAYEQYF,.,TRBV30,TRBJ2-7,.
TGTGCCAGCAGCTTAGGGATCCCTGGCTACACCTTC,CASSLGIPGYTF,.,TRBV7-2,TRBJ1-2,.
TGTGCCAGCAGCTTTAAACTAGCGGGGGGGTTGGGTGAGCAGTTCTTC,CASSFKLAGGLGEQFF,TRBD2,TRBV5-4,TRBJ2-1,.
TGTGCCATCAGTGTGGGGCCCGCGACAGAAAGATTCACCGGGGAGCTGTTTTTT,CAISVGPATERFTGELFF,.,TRBV10-3,TRBJ2-2,.
TGTGCCAGCAGCGTAGATGAACTCCCGAACTACGAGCAGTACTTC,CASSVDELPNYEQYF,.,TRBV9,TRBJ2-7,few
TGTGCCAGCGGAGCAGGACCCAGCACAGATACGCAGTATTTT,CASGAGPSTDTQYF,.,TRBV21-1,TRBJ2-3,.
TGCAGTGCTACCCCCCTAGCGGGAGGGGGCAATGAGCAGTTCTTC,CSATPLAGGGNEQFF,TRBD2,TRBV20-1,TRBJ2-1,.
TGTGCCAGCAGCCAACCTGGACTAGCCCCAACCTACGAGCAGTACTTC,CASSQPGLAPTYEQYF,TRBD2,TRBV3-1,TRBJ2-7,few
TGTGCCAGCAGGAGACAGCGCTGGGGTGGCTACACCTTC,CASRRQRWGGYTF,.,TRBV6-2/TRBV6-3,TRBJ1-2,.
TGTGCCAGCAGCCTTTTGGAACCGGAGCATATAGGCAAAAACATTCAGTACTTC,CASSLLEPEHIGKNIQYF,.,TRBV12-3/TRBV12-4,TRBJ2-4,.
TGTGCCGGCAGCCTCGAGCAGTCGGGCTATGGCTACACCTTC,CAGSLEQSGYGYTF,.,TRBV13,TRBJ1-2,.
TGCAGTGCTAGTTGGGCGGAGTACAATGAGCAGTTCTTC,CSASWAEYNEQFF,.,TRBV20-1,TRBJ2-1,.
TGTGCCAGCAGTGTCGCAGGGGACGGTGAAGCTTTCTTT,CASSVAGDGEAFF,.,TRBV12-3/TRBV12-4,TRBJ1-1,few
TGTGCCAGCAGCCTAAGCACTCAGGGGCGGCATGAGCAGTACTTC,CASSLSTQGRHEQYF,.,TRBV14,TRBJ2-5,.